This T cell receptor beta chain was identified in a study of cytomegalovirus exposure and HLA in healthy donors. On the study more broadly: Researchers found that about four fifths of just under 400 genotyped donors fell within the Caucasian-associated ancestry cluster.

Findings of the study overall: Common viral pathogens were later found to be apparently linked to several of the most significant clusters.

The PCR employed 60 Vbeta primers together with 13 Jbeta primers. Repertoires were generated with immunoSEQ multiplex PCR, while TCRdb's copy carries only in-frame clones and drops some. The sample shows fewer than 150,000 clones, 70% to 85% of them seen only once. On this clone: What it binds is not known.

The ends lost 7 bases at V and 6 bases at J; junction bases unmatched: 8. This CDR3 region has 13 residues. Germline CDR1 and CDR2: SGHTA and FQGNSA. Sample: PBMCs. The receptor's source is a male donor in good health and CMV-seronegative. This sequence joins TRBV7-2 and TRBJ1-2; 7 bases align to TRBD1. CDR3 nucleotide sequence: TGTGCCAGCAAAAGTAGGCAGGGGGATGGCTACACCTTC. Protein product: CASKSRQGDGYTF.